This T cell receptor beta chain was obtained from a study of blood T cell repertoires in COVID-19. Method: immunoSEQ multiplex PCR; TCRdb's copy keeps in-frame clones and lacks some. Of 65,000 to 80,000 clones in the sample, roughly 89% were seen once. This clone was detected once. CDR1 is SGHDN and CDR2 is FVKESK in the germline V gene. The CDR3 length is 18 residues. The V and J ends lost 0 bases and 6 bases, in that order; junction bases with no gene match: 16. Sequences were obtained from peripheral blood. This TCR came from a human donor in a cohort sampled during active COVID-19. This chain uses TRBV14 with TRBJ2-7, with TRBD1 matching over 8 bases. The DNA of the CDR3 is TGTGCCAGCAGCCAAGAAAACCAGGGGGCTCCCGTTTGGGGCGAGCAGTACTTC. This sequence encodes CASSQENQGAPVWGEQYF.